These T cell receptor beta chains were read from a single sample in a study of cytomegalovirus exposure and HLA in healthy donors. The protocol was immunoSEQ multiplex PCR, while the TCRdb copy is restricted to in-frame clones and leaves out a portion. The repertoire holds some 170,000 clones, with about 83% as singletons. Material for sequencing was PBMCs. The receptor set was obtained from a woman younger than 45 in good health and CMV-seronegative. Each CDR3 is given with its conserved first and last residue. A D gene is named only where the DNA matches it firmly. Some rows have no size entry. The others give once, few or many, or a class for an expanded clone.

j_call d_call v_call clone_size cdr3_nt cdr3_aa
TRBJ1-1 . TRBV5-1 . TGCGCCAGCAGCTGGACACCCGGGACATCAGGAAACACTGAAGCTTTCTTT CASSWTPGTSGNTEAFF
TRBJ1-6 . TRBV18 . TGTGCCAGCTCACCACTCCCGAGGGTTCCCACGAATAATTCACCCCTCCACTTT CASSPLPRVPTNNSPLHF
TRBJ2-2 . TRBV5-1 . TGCGCCAGCAGCTCGGGGGTTGGCGGGGAGCTGTTTTTT CASSSGVGGELFF
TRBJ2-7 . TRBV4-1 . TGCGCCAGCAGCCCCTGGACAGCCTACGAGCAGTACTTC CASSPWTAYEQYF
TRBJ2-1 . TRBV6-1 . TGTGCCAGCAGTGAGGTGGCGGGCCACTACAATGAGCAGTTCTTC CASSEVAGHYNEQFF
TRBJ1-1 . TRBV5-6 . TGTGCCAGCAGCTTGGATGTCGGCACTGAAGCTTTCTTT CASSLDVGTEAFF
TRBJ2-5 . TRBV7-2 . TGTGCCAGCAGCGACCAGGTTTTAGAGACCCAGTACTTC CASSDQVLETQYF
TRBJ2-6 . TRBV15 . TGTGCCACCAGCAGAGATTCGGAGGGCTCTGGGGCCAACGTCCTGACTTTC CATSRDSEGSGANVLTF
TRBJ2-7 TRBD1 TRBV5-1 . TGCGCCAGCAGCTTGGGCCTAACAGGGGACCACGAGCAGTACTTC CASSLGLTGDHEQYF
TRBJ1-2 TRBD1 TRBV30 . TGTGCCTGGAGTCGCGACAGGGACGGGGACGGCTACACCTTC CAWSRDRDGDGYTF
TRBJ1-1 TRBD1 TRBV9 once TGTGCCAGCAGCCGAGGACAGGGGTATGAAAACACTGAAGCTTTCTTT CASSRGQGYENTEAFF
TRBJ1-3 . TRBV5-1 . TGCGCCAGCAGCTTGGGGGGCACTGGAAACACCATATATTTT CASSLGGTGNTIYF
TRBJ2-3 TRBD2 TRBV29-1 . TGCAGCGTTGAAGACTGGGCGGGGGTATCAGATACGCAGTATTTT CSVEDWAGVSDTQYF
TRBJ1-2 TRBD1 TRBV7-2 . TGTGCCAGCAGCTTATCGGTTCGGGACAGGGCCAAGATGGGCTACACCTTC CASSLSVRDRAKMGYTF
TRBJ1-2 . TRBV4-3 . TGCGCCAGCAGCCAATATAGTTCTAACTATGGCTACACCTTC CASSQYSSNYGYTF
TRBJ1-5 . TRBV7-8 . TGTGCCAGCAGCTTAGCGAGGGTGTCGGGCAATCAGCCCCAGCATTTT CASSLARVSGNQPQHF
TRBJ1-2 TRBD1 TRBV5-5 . TGTGCCAGCAGGCGTGACAGGGCTGGCTACACCTTC CASRRDRAGYTF
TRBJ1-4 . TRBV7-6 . TGTGCCAGCAGCTTAAGGGCCAGGGATGAAAAACTGTTTTTT CASSLRARDEKLFF
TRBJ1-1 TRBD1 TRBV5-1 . TGCGCCAGCAGCCCCGGACAGGGAATAACTGAAGCTTTCTTT CASSPGQGITEAFF
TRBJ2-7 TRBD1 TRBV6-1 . TGTGCCAGTATCAACAGGGGGAGCTACGAGCAGTACTTC CASINRGSYEQYF
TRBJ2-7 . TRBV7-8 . TGTGCCAGCAGCTTAGCTGACAGTCCCTTCTACGAGCAGTACTTC CASSLADSPFYEQYF
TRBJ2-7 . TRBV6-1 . TGTGCCAGCAGTCACACAGGCGGCCCCTACGAGCAGTACTTC CASSHTGGPYEQYF
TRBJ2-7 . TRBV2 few TGTGCCAGCAGTGAAGCACAGGTCTGGGAGCAGTACTTC CASSEAQVWEQYF
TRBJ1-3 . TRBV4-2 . TGTGCCACCATGATGCGGGGGGACTCTGGAAACACCATATATTTT CATMMRGDSGNTIYF
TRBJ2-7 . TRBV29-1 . TGCAGCGTTGATTACGGGGGCTACGAGCAGTACTTC CSVDYGGYEQYF
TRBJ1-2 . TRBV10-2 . TGCGCCAGCAGCCCTGGAGCTAACTATGGCTACACCTTC CASSPGANYGYTF
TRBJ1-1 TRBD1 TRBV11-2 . TGTGCCAGCAGCTGGGGACAGGGGAGCACTGAAGCTTTCTTT CASSWGQGSTEAFF
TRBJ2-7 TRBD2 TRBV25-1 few TGTGCCAGCAGTGAACCTGGGACTAGCGGAGTTTACGAGCAGTACTTC CASSEPGTSGVYEQYF
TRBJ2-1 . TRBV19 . TGTGCCAGTGAGCGAAAGGATGGGGGCGGCTCCTACAATGAGCAGTTCTTC CASERKDGGGSYNEQFF
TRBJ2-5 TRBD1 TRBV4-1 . TGCGCCAGCAGCCACCCTGGACAGGGCCAAGAGACCCAGTACTTC CASSHPGQGQETQYF
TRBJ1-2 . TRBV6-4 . TGTGCCAGCTCCTTTGCGGTGGGGGCGCGAGATGGCTACACCTTC CASSFAVGARDGYTF
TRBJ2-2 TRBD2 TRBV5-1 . TGCGCCAGCAGCACGGGACTAGCCTCGACCGGGGAGCTGTTTTTT CASSTGLASTGELFF
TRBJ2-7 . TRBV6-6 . TGTGCCAGCAGTGACCCAGGGGCTCGAAGAGACGAGCAGTACTTC CASSDPGARRDEQYF
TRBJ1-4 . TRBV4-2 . TGTGCCAGCAGCCAAGCAGGGACAACTAATGAAAAACTGTTTTTT CASSQAGTTNEKLFF
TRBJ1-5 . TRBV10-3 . TGTGCCATCAGTGAGTTCTTAGGGGGATTACGCAATCAGCCCCAGCATTTT CAISEFLGGLRNQPQHF
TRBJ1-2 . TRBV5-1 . TGCGCCAGCAGCTTGGCGGCCAGGGCTAACTATGGCTACACCTTC CASSLAARANYGYTF
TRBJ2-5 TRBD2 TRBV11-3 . TGTGCCAGCAGCTTGGGGGGGATACAAGAGACCCAGTACTTC CASSLGGIQETQYF
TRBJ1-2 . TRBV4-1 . TGCGCCAGCAGCCAGAAACAGGGCGCGTGGGGCTACACCTTC CASSQKQGAWGYTF
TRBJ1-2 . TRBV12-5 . TGTGCTAGTGGTTCGTCGGCAGGGGACTATGGCTACACCTTC CASGSSAGDYGYTF
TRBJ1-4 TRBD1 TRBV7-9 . TGTGCCGGGCAGACAGGGGCAGATGAAAAACTGTTTTTT CAGQTGADEKLFF
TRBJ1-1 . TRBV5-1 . TGCGCCAGCAGTGGTGGGGGCAGGTTGACTGAAGCTTTCTTT CASSGGGRLTEAFF
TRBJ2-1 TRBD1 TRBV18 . TGTGCCAGCTCACCACTACCGGGACAGGGCAACAATGAGCAGTTCTTC CASSPLPGQGNNEQFF
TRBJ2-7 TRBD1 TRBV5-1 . TGCGCCAGCAGCTTAAATCTACAGGGGCAGCAGTACTTC CASSLNLQGQQYF
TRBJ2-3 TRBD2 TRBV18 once TGTGCCAGCTCACCACTAGCGGGGGGCCTCACAGATACGCAGTATTTT CASSPLAGGLTDTQYF
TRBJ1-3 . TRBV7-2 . TGTGCCAGCAGCTTCCACAGGGTTGGTGGAAACACCATATATTTT CASSFHRVGGNTIYF
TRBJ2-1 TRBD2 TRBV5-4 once TGTGCCAGCGGCAGCGGGGGGCAGCTCAATGAGCAGTTCTTC CASGSGGQLNEQFF
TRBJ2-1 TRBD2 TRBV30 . TGTGCCTGGAGGGCTAGCGGGGGAAATGAGCAGTTCTTC CAWRASGGNEQFF
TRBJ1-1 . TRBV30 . TGTGCCTGGATTAGGAGGGAGAACACTGAAGCTTTCTTT CAWIRRENTEAFF
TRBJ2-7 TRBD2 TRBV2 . TGTGCCAGCAAGGTAGCGGGGGGCCGTGCCTACGAGCAGTACTTC CASKVAGGRAYEQYF
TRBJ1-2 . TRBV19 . TGTGCCAGTAGTATTGGGCTGGCCCGAGGCTACACCTTC CASSIGLARGYTF
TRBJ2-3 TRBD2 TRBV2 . TGTGCCAGCGGCAGCGGGGCCTTCACAGATACGCAGTATTTT CASGSGAFTDTQYF
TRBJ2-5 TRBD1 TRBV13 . TGTGCCAGCAGCTCAGCCCGGGACAGCCCCCAAGAGACCCAGTACTTC CASSSARDSPQETQYF
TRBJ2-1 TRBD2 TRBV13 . TGTGCCAGCAGCACCGGACTAGCGGAAACCTACAATGAGCAGTTCTTC CASSTGLAETYNEQFF
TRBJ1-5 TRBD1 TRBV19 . TGTGCCAGTAGTCTAGGGACAGTTTATAGCAATCAGCCCCAGCATTTT CASSLGTVYSNQPQHF